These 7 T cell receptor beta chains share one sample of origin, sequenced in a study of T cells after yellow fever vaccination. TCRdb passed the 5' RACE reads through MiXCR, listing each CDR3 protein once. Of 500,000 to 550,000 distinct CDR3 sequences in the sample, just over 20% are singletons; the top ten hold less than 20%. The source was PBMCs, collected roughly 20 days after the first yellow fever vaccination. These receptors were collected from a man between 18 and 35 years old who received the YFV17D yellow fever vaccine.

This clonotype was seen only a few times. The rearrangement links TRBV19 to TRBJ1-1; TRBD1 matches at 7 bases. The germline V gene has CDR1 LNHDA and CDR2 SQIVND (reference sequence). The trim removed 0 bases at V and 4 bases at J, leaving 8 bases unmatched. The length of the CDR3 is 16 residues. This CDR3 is CASSIDTGAGGTEAFF. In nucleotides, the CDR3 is TGTGCCAGTAGTATAGATACAGGGGCAGGCGGCACTGAAGCTTTCTTT.

The CDR3 region is CASSSDMVYGYTF. Written as DNA, the CDR3 is TGTGCCAGCAGTTCCGACATGGTCTATGGCTACACCTTC. The rearrangement joins TRBV6-2 or TRBV6-3 to TRBJ1-2; D gene uncertain. V gave up 4 bases and J gave up 4 bases, with 10 bases separating them. The CDR3 has 13 residues. Germline CDR1 MNHEY, CDR2 SVGEGT.

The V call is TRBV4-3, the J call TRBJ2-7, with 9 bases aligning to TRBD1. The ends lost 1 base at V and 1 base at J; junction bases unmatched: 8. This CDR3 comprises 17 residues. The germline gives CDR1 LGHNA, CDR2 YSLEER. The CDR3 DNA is TGCGCCAGCAGCCAAGGACACGGGACAGGGACTTCCTACGAGCAGTACTTC. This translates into CASSQGHGTGTSYEQYF.

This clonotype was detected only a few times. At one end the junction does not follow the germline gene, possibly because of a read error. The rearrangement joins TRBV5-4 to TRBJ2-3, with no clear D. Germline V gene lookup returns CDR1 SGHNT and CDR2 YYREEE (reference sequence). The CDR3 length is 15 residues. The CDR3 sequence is CASSLAGRSTDTQYF. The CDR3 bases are TGTGCCAGCAGTTTGGCTGGACGGAGCACAGATACGCAGTATTTT.

As DNA, the CDR3 is TGTGCCAGCAGCAAAGCGCTTTCGGGAGAAGGGGTGAACACTGAAGCTTTCTTT. It codes for CASSKALSGEGVNTEAFF. The chain links TRBV21-1 to TRBJ1-1; TRBD1 was called by the table and not checked on the DNA. TRBV21-1 is tagged as a pseudogene. The CDR3 consists of 18 residues.

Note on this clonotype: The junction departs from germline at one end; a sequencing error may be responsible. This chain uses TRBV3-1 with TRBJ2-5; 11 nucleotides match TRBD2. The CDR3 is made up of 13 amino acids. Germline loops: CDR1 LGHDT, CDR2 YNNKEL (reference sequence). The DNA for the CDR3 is TGTGCCAGCAGCAAGGAACCGGGACTAGCGGCCCACTTC. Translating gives CASSKEPGLAAHF.

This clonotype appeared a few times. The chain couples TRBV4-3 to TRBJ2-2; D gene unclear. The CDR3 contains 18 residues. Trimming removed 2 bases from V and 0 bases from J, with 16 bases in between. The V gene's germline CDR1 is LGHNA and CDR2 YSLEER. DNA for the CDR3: TGCGCCAGCAGCCAACTCACTCCCTTAGACGCGAACACCGGGGAGCTGTTTTTT. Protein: CASSQLTPLDANTGELFF.